Below are 18 T cell receptor beta chains sequenced from a single sample in a study of OX40 agonist ivuxolimab in advanced cancers. The method was the immunoSEQ multiplex PCR assay. The source is immuneACCESS, and TCRdb retained only in-frame sequences with V and J called. Part of the clones is not carried over; for the studies checked, unresolved V genes explain less than half of this, and the remainder is unexplained. This sample is represented by over 55,000 clones; 80% to 90% of them were singletons. The top ten constitute around 2.3% of the sample. Sequenced material: CD4+ or CD8+ T cells sorted from blood, taken in a trial of the OX40 agonist ivuxolimab. The receptor source for this set is an adult with an advanced solid tumor such as melanoma, head and neck, liver or kidney cancer.

Details on this clone: The sample carries other DNA sequences with the same CDR3. CDR3 amino acids: CASSFQGVGTEAFF. The CDR3 coding sequence is TGTGCCAGCAGCTTCCAGGGGGTTGGCACTGAAGCTTTCTTT. The V and J genes are TRBV7-2 and TRBJ1-1; the match to TRBD1 covers 7 bases. The V gene end was trimmed by 3 bases and the J gene end by 4 bases; junction bases not matched to a gene: 5. Germline CDR1 is SGHTA and CDR2 is FQGNSA. This CDR3 has 14 residues.

This chain links TRBV6-5 with TRBJ2-5, with 9 bases that match TRBD2. The germline V gene has CDR1 MNHEY and CDR2 SVGAGI. V was pared by 2 bases and J by 5 bases, with 9 bases of the junction left unmatched. This CDR3 is 16 amino acids long. The CDR3 DNA is TGTGCCAGCAGTTACACCCCGGGACTAGCTTGGGAGACCCAGTACTTC. It is translated as CASSYTPGLAWETQYF.

In this sample, this clone turned up a few times. The chain recombines TRBV6-1 with TRBJ2-3; D gene uncertain. Trimming took off 0 bases at V and 8 bases at J, with 9 bases between the two ends. Germline CDR1 is MNHNS and CDR2 is SASEGT. The CDR3 has 13 amino acids. The CDR3 loop is CASSEAATVTQYF. In DNA, the CDR3 is TGTGCCAGCAGTGAAGCCGCCACTGTTACGCAGTATTTT.

The V call is TRBV6-5, the J call TRBJ1-5; D possibly corresponds to TRBD1 (5 bases). The CDR3 length is 13 residues. V lost 6 bases and J lost 6, with 12 bases in between. Germline V gene lookup returns CDR1 MNHEY and CDR2 SVGAGI. The CDR3 loop reads CASSLREGQPQHF. DNA for the CDR3: TGTGCCAGCAGCCTCAGGGAGGGTCAGCCCCAGCATTTT.

This chain links TRBV4-1 with TRBJ1-3, with D possibly TRBD1 on 5 matching bases. Germline V gene lookup returns CDR1 MGHRA and CDR2 YSYEKL. V shed 0 bases and J shed 0 bases, with 15 bases lying between them. CDR3 length: 18 amino acids. In DNA form, the CDR3 reads TGCGCCAGCAGCCAAGACCGGGGGAACAGCCTCTCTGGAAACACCATATATTTT. This translates into CASSQDRGNSLSGNTIYF.

This chain connects TRBV11-2 to TRBJ1-2, with D tentatively TRBD1 (5 bases). The CDR3 covers 15 residues. V was shortened by 1 base and J by 14 bases, with 23 bases between the two germline ends. In germline, CDR1 is SGHAT, CDR2 FQNNGV. The CDR3 DNA sequence: TGTGCCAGCAGCTTAGGGGGGACTTCCGTTCCCTGGCGGACCTTC. Its protein product is CASSLGGTSVPWRTF.

This chain links TRBV5-8 with TRBJ1-2; D ambiguous. The CDR3 sequence is 13 residues long. Germline assignment: CDR1 SGHTS and CDR2 YDEGEE. Trimming removed 1 base from V and 7 bases from J, with 11 bases in between. This CDR3 is CASSLRREGGYTF. CDR3 bases: TGTGCCAGCAGCTTGCGGCGGGAGGGTGGCTACACCTTC.

The rearrangement joins TRBV29-1 to TRBJ1-1; the D is unclear. CDR3 length: 11 residues. From germline, CDR1 is SQVTM and CDR2 ANQGSEA. The V end lost 7 bases, the J end lost 2 bases, and 8 bases lay between the germline ends. CDR3 loop: CSGEDNTEAFF. CDR3 sequence (DNA): TGCAGCGGGGAGGATAACACTGAAGCTTTCTTT.

This sequence joins TRBV2 and TRBJ2-3; D ambiguous. The CDR3 consists of 13 residues. Germline lookup yields CDR1 SNHLY and CDR2 FYNNEI. The germline V and J ends were trimmed by 3 bases and 11 bases, with 15 bases remaining between them. CDR3 in DNA: TGTGCCAGCAGTGATACCCCGGGCCAAATGCAGTATTTT. Its protein product is CASSDTPGQMQYF.

The V and J genes are TRBV4-3 and TRBJ2-1, with a possible D match to TRBD1 (5 bases). CDR3 size: 15 residues. Germline CDR1 is LGHNA and CDR2 is YSLEER. Trimming cost V 1 base and J 5 bases, with 12 bases left between them. The CDR3 DNA follows: TGCGCCAGCAGCCAAGGGCAGGGCCACAACAATGAGCAGTTCTTC. Its translation: CASSQGQGHNNEQFF.

This chain links TRBV11-3 with TRBJ1-3; D call uncertain. Germline values: CDR1 SGHNT, CDR2 YENEEA. This CDR3 has 15 residues. Deletions cut 4 bases from V and 3 bases from J, with 13 bases between. The CDR3: CASSSKGLVGNTIYF. The CDR3 coding sequence is TGTGCCAGCAGCTCGAAAGGATTGGTTGGAAACACCATATATTTT.

The chain recombines TRBV19 with TRBJ1-5; no clear D gene. V was cut by 10 bases and J by 11 bases, with 12 bases left in between. CDR1 is LNHDA and CDR2 is SQIVND in the germline V gene (reference sequence). The CDR3 extends over 10 amino acids. The DNA of the CDR3 is TGTGCCACCAGACGGGAGGCCCAGCATTTT. It specifies CATRREAQHF. The whole variable domain, remainder taken from reference TRBV19 and TRBJ1-5, is DGGITQSPKYLFRKEGQNVTLSCEQNLNHDAMYWYRQDPGQGLRLIYYSQIVNDFQKGDIAEGYSVSREKKESFPLTVTSAQKNPTAFYLCATRREAQHFGDGTRLSIL.

This chain links TRBV7-2 with TRBJ1-2, with a tentative D call TRBD1 (6 bases). V gave up 2 bases and J gave up 4 bases, with 14 bases separating them. The length of the CDR3 is 15 residues. Germline V lookup: CDR1 SGHTA, CDR2 FQGNSA. The CDR3 reads CASSLKGGAIYGYTF. The CDR3 bases are TGTGCCAGCAGCTTAAAGGGGGGCGCCATCTATGGCTACACCTTC.

This clone was picked up one time. The rearrangement links TRBV5-4 to TRBJ2-6; weak D call: TRBD2 (7 bases). In germline, CDR1 is SGHNT, CDR2 YYREEE (reference sequence). There are 20 residues in the CDR3. V was clipped by 3 bases and J by 0 bases, with 22 bases between them. The CDR3: CASSSGAGGGLSSGANVLTF. The DNA of the CDR3 is TGTGCCAGCAGCTCGGGGGCGGGCGGGGGACTGAGCTCTGGGGCCAACGTCCTGACTTTC.

The chain uses TRBV10-3 and TRBJ1-1; unclear D gene. Germline V gene sequence: CDR1 ENHRY, CDR2 SYGVKD. There are 16 residues in the CDR3. V gave up 0 bases and J gave up 9 bases, with 20 bases separating them. The CDR3: CAISESIMAGLPKAFF. The DNA for the CDR3 is TGTGCCATCAGTGAGTCAATTATGGCAGGACTTCCCAAAGCTTTCTTT.

The chain recombines TRBV7-2 with TRBJ2-7; TRBD1 agrees at 8 bases. V lost 5 bases and J lost 5; bases outside the gene matches: 5. CDR1 SGHTA and CDR2 FQGNSA come from the germline V gene. The CDR3 covers 13 residues. CDR3 bases: TGTGCCAGCAGCAACAGGGGGACCGACGAGCAGTACTTC. Translation gives CASSNRGTDEQYF.

The chain recombines TRBV6-6 with TRBJ1-1, with TRBD1 matching 10 bases. In germline, CDR1 is MNHNY, CDR2 SVGAGI (reference sequence). Germline trimming cut 7 bases from V and 3 bases from J; bases unmatched to any gene: 5. The CDR3 extends over 14 amino acids. This chain's CDR3 is CASISDRGHTEAFF. CDR3 DNA: TGTGCCAGCATTAGTGACAGGGGGCACACTGAAGCTTTCTTT.

The chain joins TRBV4-3 to TRBJ2-3, with 13 bases aligning to TRBD2. V trimming: 0 bases; J trimming: 4 bases; junction bases outside the gene matches: 10. This CDR3 has 19 amino acids. Germline CDR1 and CDR2: LGHNA and YSLEER. The CDR3 spells CASSQDQWTSGSLSDTQYF. CDR3 DNA: TGCGCCAGCAGCCAAGATCAATGGACTAGCGGGAGTTTGTCAGATACGCAGTATTTT.